The next 30 T cell receptor beta chains were all read from a single sample in a study of cytomegalovirus exposure and HLA in healthy donors. PCR primers comprised 60 Vbeta and 13 Jbeta primers. Here immunoSEQ multiplex PCR was the method, and the copy in TCRdb shows in-frame clones only, minus some. The sample totals about 84,000 clones. Sequenced sample: PBMCs. These receptors all come from a man aged 50 to 59 in good health and CMV-seronegative.

The V call is TRBV6-6, the J call TRBJ2-7, with 8 nucleotides matching TRBD2. Germline CDR1 MNHNY, CDR2 SVGAGI (reference sequence). The CDR3 totals 14 residues. J gave up 0 bases and V 7 bases, and 5 bases lay outside the gene matches. The CDR3 is CASKGSGSSYEQYF. In nucleotides, the CDR3 is TGTGCCAGCAAGGGAAGCGGGAGCTCCTACGAGCAGTACTTC.

The chain joins TRBV19 to TRBJ2-1; 11 bases match TRBD2. The CDR3 consists of 16 residues. Germline V gene sequence: CDR1 LNHDA, CDR2 SQIVND (reference sequence). J lost 5 bases, V lost 2 bases, and 5 bases had no gene match. The CDR3 loop is CASSISSGGLDNEQFF. The CDR3 nucleotides are TGTGCCAGTAGTATATCTAGCGGGGGGCTCGACAATGAGCAGTTCTTC.

The chain links TRBV4-3 to TRBJ2-7, with 7 nucleotides matching TRBD2. Per germline, CDR1 LGHNA and CDR2 YSLEER. This CDR3 has 15 residues. With 1 base clipped from V and 2 bases from J, the junction kept 5 bases outside the gene matches. The CDR3 is CASSQGSRGAYEQYF. For the CDR3, the DNA is TGCGCCAGCAGCCAAGGGTCTCGGGGGGCCTACGAGCAGTACTTC.

J is TRBJ1-2 and V is TRBV5-1, with TRBD1 matching over 11 bases. CDR3 length: 14 amino acids. Unmatched junction bases numbered 6, after V lost 4 bases and J lost 7 bases. The germline V gene has CDR1 SGHRS and CDR2 YFSETQ. In nucleotides, the CDR3 is TGCGCCAGCAGCGGGGGACAGGGGGATGGTGGCTACACCTTC. Translation gives CASSGGQGDGGYTF.

The V call is TRBV6-5, the J call TRBJ1-6; TRBD1 matches 7 bases. The CDR3 has 14 amino acids. CDR1 MNHEY and CDR2 SVGAGI come from the germline V gene. V was clipped by 7 bases and J by 8 bases; unmatched bases: 8. CDR3 nucleotide sequence: TGTGCCAGCACTCCTGGCCAGGGGGATTCACCCCTCCACTTT. Residues: CASTPGQGDSPLHF.

CDR3 DNA sequence: TGTGCCAGCAGCCAAGAGAAAACAGCTAACTATGGCTACACCTTC. Its protein is CASSQEKTANYGYTF. The rearrangement links TRBV14 to TRBJ1-2; no definite D call. The V gene's germline CDR1 is SGHDN and CDR2 FVKESK. This CDR3 region has 15 residues. The V end lost 0 bases, the J end lost 0 bases, and 8 bases lay between the germline ends. Together with reference TRBV14 and TRBJ1-2, the CDR3 gives the full variable domain: EAGVTQFPSHSVIEKGQTVTLRCDPISGHDNLYWYRRVMGKEIKFLLHFVKESKQDESGMPNNRFLAERTGGTYSTLKVQPAELEDSGVYFCASSQEKTANYGYTFGSGTRLTVV.

V gene TRBV2 combines with J gene TRBJ2-7, with TRBD1 matching over 7 bases. The CDR3 has 13 amino acids. V lost 6 bases, J lost 0 bases, and 2 bases stayed unmatched. In germline, CDR1 is SNHLY, CDR2 FYNNEI. The CDR3 bases are TGTGCCAGCAGGGGACAGTCCTCCTACGAGCAGTACTTC. It codes for CASRGQSSYEQYF.

The chain has TRBV4-3 and TRBJ1-2; D unclear. The CDR3 length is 15 residues. The V gene lost 4 bases and the J gene lost 5 bases, with 17 bases spanning the gap. Germline CDR1 is LGHNA and CDR2 is YSLEER. The CDR3 nucleotides read TGCGCCAGCAGCCTTGGCGGGCCGCTGGGTTATGGCTACACCTTC. It encodes CASSLGGPLGYGYTF.

The V gene is TRBV5-4, the J gene TRBJ2-3; 13 bases match TRBD2. Unmatched junction bases numbered 8, after V lost 4 bases and J lost 3 bases. The CDR3 covers 17 residues. Germline CDR1 and CDR2: SGHNT and YYREEE (reference sequence). The CDR3 DNA reads as TGTGCCAGCAGCCTAACGCAACTAGCGGGGGGGACAGATACGCAGTATTTT. Translation: CASSLTQLAGGTDTQYF.

J is TRBJ2-2 and V is TRBV5-1, with 8 bases aligning to TRBD1. J was trimmed by 4 bases and V by 4 bases; bases with no gene match: 15. CDR1 and CDR2 from the germline V gene are SGHRS and YFSETQ. This CDR3 comprises 18 residues. The CDR3 nucleotides are TGCGCCAGCAGCCTTGACATCCTTTACAGGGGGAGCACCGGGGAGCTGTTTTTT. This encodes CASSLDILYRGSTGELFF.

The chain combines TRBV6-5 with TRBJ2-7; D may be TRBD2 (6 bases). Germline CDR1 and CDR2: MNHEY and SVGAGI. CDR3 length: 16 residues. The germline V and J ends were trimmed by 2 bases and 2 bases, with 16 bases remaining between them. The CDR3 DNA reads as TGTGCCAGCAGTTACACTTTCTGGGGGGAGACCTACGAGCAGTACTTC. Encoded protein: CASSYTFWGETYEQYF.

The chain's CDR3 is CASSFTNPDTQYF. DNA of the CDR3: TGTGCCAGCAGCTTCACTAATCCAGATACGCAGTATTTT. The V gene is TRBV5-5, the J gene TRBJ2-3; no reliable D call. CDR1 is SGHKS, CDR2 YYEKEE, per germline (reference sequence). V lost 2 bases, J lost 4 bases, and 8 bases lay in between. The CDR3 is made up of 13 amino acids. The full variable domain, with the rest looked up from reference TRBV5-5 and TRBJ2-3, is DAGVTQSPTHLIKTRGQQVTLRCSPISGHKSVSWYQQVLGQGPQFIFQYYEKEERGRGNFPDRFSARQFPNYSSELNVNALLLGDSALYLCASSFTNPDTQYFGPGTRLTVL.

The rearrangement uses TRBV5-8 and TRBJ2-1; 8 bases map to TRBD2. Looked up from germline, CDR1 is SGHTS and CDR2 is YDEGEE. This CDR3 is built from 19 residues. J gave up 5 bases and V 0 bases, and 16 bases lay outside the gene matches. The CDR3 DNA sequence: TGTGCCAGCAGCTTGGCCAAGGGACTGGGCGGGGGGCTGAACAATGAGCAGTTCTTC. It codes for CASSLAKGLGGGLNNEQFF.

The gene calls are TRBV2 and TRBJ1-1; D is ambiguous. V gave up 6 bases and J gave up 0 bases, with 17 bases separating them. Germline CDR1 is SNHLY and CDR2 is FYNNEI. CDR3 length: 16 amino acids. The CDR3 loop reads CASRHTEAIVNTEAFF. The CDR3 DNA reads as TGTGCCAGCAGACACACCGAGGCTATTGTGAACACTGAAGCTTTCTTT. The variable domain in full, completed from reference TRBV2 and TRBJ1-1, reads EPEVTQTPSHQVTQMGQEVILRCVPISNHLYFYWYRQILGQKVEFLVSFYNNEISEKSEIFDDQFSVERPDGSNFTLKIRSTKLEDSAMYFCASRHTEAIVNTEAFFGQGTRLTVV.

The genes are TRBV5-1 and TRBJ1-1, with D unclear. This CDR3 is 13 amino acids long. V was clipped by 10 bases and J by 1 base, with 14 bases between them. CDR1 is SGHRS and CDR2 is YFSETQ in the germline V gene. The CDR3 DNA reads as TGCGCCTCCGGCTCGGGTCAGAACACTGAAGCTTTCTTT. This gives the protein CASGSGQNTEAFF.

This sequence joins TRBV19 and TRBJ1-5, with a possible D match to TRBD1 (5 bases). The V and J ends lost 5 bases and 8 bases respectively, with 25 bases between them. CDR3 length: 17 residues. The germline V gene encodes CDR1 LNHDA and CDR2 SQIVND (reference sequence). The CDR3 DNA reads as TGTGCCAGTAGTCCCGGGTTAGGGGCAGGGTCTGGGGAGCCCCAGCATTTT. Translating gives CASSPGLGAGSGEPQHF.

This CDR3 is CASSIERGSNQPQHF. The CDR3 DNA reads as TGTGCCAGTAGTATAGAAAGGGGTAGCAATCAGCCCCAGCATTTT. This rearrangement joins TRBV19 to TRBJ1-5; a weak D match, TRBD1 (5 bases). CDR1 and CDR2 (germline): LNHDA, SQIVND (reference sequence). There are 15 residues in the CDR3. V was cut by 0 bases and J by 0 bases, with 6 bases left in between.

V gene TRBV5-1 combines with J gene TRBJ1-1; D perhaps matches TRBD1 (5 bases). CDR3 length equals 14 residues. The V gene lost 0 bases and the J gene lost 4 bases, with 10 bases spanning the gap. Germline lookup yields CDR1 SGHRS and CDR2 YFSETQ. As DNA, the CDR3 is TGCGCCAGCAGCTTGGGGGTTAGGGGCACTGAAGCTTTCTTT. Translated, it gives CASSLGVRGTEAFF.

The V call is TRBV6-6, the J call TRBJ1-2; 11 bases are shared with TRBD1. Looked up from germline, CDR1 is MNHNY and CDR2 is SVGAGI (reference sequence). This CDR3 has 14 residues. The ends lost 5 bases at V and 7 bases at J; junction bases unmatched: 6. The CDR3 bases are TGTGCCAGCAGTCGCCGGGACAGGGGGTTTGGCTACACCTTC. It encodes CASSRRDRGFGYTF.

The gene calls are TRBV5-3 and TRBJ2-2, with 10 bases identical to TRBD2. TRBV5-3 is reported as an ORF; its role is uncertain. The CDR3 length is 18 residues. Trimming at V came to 0 bases and at J to 3 bases, leaving 8 bases not matched to a gene. CDR3 sequence: CARSLEASGGPHTGELFF. As DNA, the CDR3 is TGTGCCAGAAGCTTGGAAGCTAGCGGGGGCCCCCACACCGGGGAGCTGTTTTTT.

V is TRBV5-1 and J is TRBJ2-1; D perhaps matches TRBD2 (5 bases). The ends were cut back, 5 bases at V and 3 bases at J, with 15 bases in the middle. The CDR3 length is 15 residues. Germline values: CDR1 SGHRS, CDR2 YFSETQ. The DNA for the CDR3 is TGCGCCAGCAGGGGCGGGTCGGATTACTACAATGAGCAGTTCTTC. As protein: CASRGGSDYYNEQFF.

The CDR3 loop reads CASSEAGTGKNSPLHF. The CDR3 coding sequence is TGTGCCAGCAGTGAAGCGGGGACAGGGAAAAATTCACCCCTCCACTTT. The chain combines TRBV6-1 with TRBJ1-6; 9 bases map to TRBD1. The CDR3 consists of 16 residues. V shed 0 bases, J shed 7 bases, and the junction held 4 bases outside the gene matches. Germline V lookup: CDR1 MNHNS, CDR2 SASEGT.

The chain carries TRBV7-6 and TRBJ2-3; 11 bases fit TRBD2. Germline V lookup: CDR1 SGHVS, CDR2 FNYEAQ. This CDR3 contains 14 residues. V shed 4 bases, J shed 6 bases, and the junction held 3 bases outside the gene matches. The CDR3 DNA is TGTGCCAGCAGCTATAGCGGGGGGGAGGATACGCAGTATTTT. Protein sequence: CASSYSGGEDTQYF.

CDR3 DNA: TGTGCCAGCAGTTACACGGGACAGATCAACTATGGCTACACCTTC. Translated, it gives CASSYTGQINYGYTF. The chain links TRBV6-5 to TRBJ1-2; 7 nucleotides agree with TRBD1. With V trimmed by 2 bases and J by 2 bases, 5 bases remained unmatched. The CDR3 loop spans 15 amino acids. The germline V gene encodes CDR1 MNHEY and CDR2 SVGAGI.

The chain uses TRBV11-2 and TRBJ1-2; D is undetermined. This CDR3 is 13 amino acids long. Germline CDR1 and CDR2: SGHAT and FQNNGV. V shed 4 bases and J shed 3 bases, with 9 bases lying between them. CDR3 coding DNA: TGTGCCAGCAGCTGGGGAGCGGACTATGGCTACACCTTC. This translates into CASSWGADYGYTF.

The chain is built from TRBV4-1 and TRBJ1-4; D remains ambiguous. From germline, CDR1 is MGHRA and CDR2 YSYEKL. V dropped 0 bases and J dropped 6 bases, with 5 bases sitting between them. CDR3 length: 13 amino acids. The CDR3 here is CASSQDPDEKLFF. CDR3 coding DNA: TGCGCCAGCAGCCAAGACCCAGATGAAAAACTGTTTTTT.

The V gene is TRBV28, the J gene TRBJ1-2, with 7 nucleotides matching TRBD1. This CDR3 contains 12 residues. The V gene end was trimmed by 6 bases and the J gene end by 7 bases; junction bases not matched to a gene: 5. In germline, CDR1 is MDHEN, CDR2 SYDVKM. CDR3 coding DNA: TGTGCCAGCAGGGAACAGGGGTCTGGCTACACCTTC. It yields the protein CASREQGSGYTF.

The chain couples TRBV6-5 to TRBJ1-5, with no clear D. CDR1 MNHEY and CDR2 SVGAGI come from the germline V gene. This CDR3 is built from 14 residues. The V end was cut by 2 bases, the J end by 6 bases, with 11 bases between. The CDR3 is CASSYKVGGQPQHF. As DNA, the CDR3 is TGTGCCAGCAGTTACAAGGTCGGAGGTCAGCCCCAGCATTTT.

The V call is TRBV5-6, the J call TRBJ2-2; 10 bases fit TRBD2. Germline assignment: CDR1 SGHDT and CDR2 YYEEEE. With V trimmed by 4 bases and J by 4 bases, 7 bases remained unmatched. The CDR3 length is 16 residues. For the CDR3, the DNA is TGTGCCAGCAGCATTAGCGGGGGGCCGGGCACCGGGGAGCTGTTTTTT. Residues: CASSISGGPGTGELFF.

This chain uses TRBV5-1 with TRBJ2-3; 10 positions match TRBD2. CDR3 length: 15 residues. The V and J ends lost 5 bases and 1 base, in that order; junction bases with no gene match: 4. Germline lookup yields CDR1 SGHRS and CDR2 YFSETQ. CDR3 in amino acids: CASSPTSGGTDTQYF. The CDR3 DNA reads TGCGCCAGCAGTCCTACTAGCGGGGGCACAGATACGCAGTATTTT. Full variable domain (remainder filled in from reference TRBV5-1 and TRBJ2-3): KAGVTQTPRYLIKTRGQQVTLSCSPISGHRSVSWYQQTPGQGLQFLFEYFSETQRNKGNFPGRFSGRQFSNSRSEMNVSTLELGDSALYLCASSPTSGGTDTQYFGPGTRLTVL.